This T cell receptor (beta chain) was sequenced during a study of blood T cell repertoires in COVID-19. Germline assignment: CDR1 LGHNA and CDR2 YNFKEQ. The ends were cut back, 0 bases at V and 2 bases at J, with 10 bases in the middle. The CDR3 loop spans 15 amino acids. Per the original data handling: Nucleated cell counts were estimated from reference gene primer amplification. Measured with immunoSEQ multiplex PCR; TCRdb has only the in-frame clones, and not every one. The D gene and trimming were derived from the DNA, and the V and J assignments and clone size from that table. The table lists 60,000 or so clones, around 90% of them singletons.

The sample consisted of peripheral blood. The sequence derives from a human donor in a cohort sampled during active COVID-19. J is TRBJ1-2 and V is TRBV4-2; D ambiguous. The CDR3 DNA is TGTGCCAGCAGCCAAGACTCAGGAAGAAACTATGGCTACACCTTC. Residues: CASSQDSGRNYGYTF.